A selection of T cell receptor beta chains follows, all from one sample in a study of blood T cell repertoires in COVID-19. The protocol was immunoSEQ multiplex PCR, while the TCRdb copy is restricted to in-frame clones and leaves out a portion. The sample includes about 310,000 clones, around nine tenths of them seen just once. The sequenced sample was PBMCs or T cells enriched from blood (not recorded which). The receptors stem from a woman in her thirties or forties who had recovered from COVID-19. Both conserved end residues are part of each CDR3. Fields, in order: CDR3 length, D gene, clone size, J gene, V gene, CDR3 protein, CDR3 DNA. D genes are given only for firm matches. Clone size is given for some rows only: seen once, a few or many times, or a class if the clone is expanded.

>11|-|-|TRBJ2-5|TRBV2
CASELQETQYF
TGTGCCAGCGAACTACAAGAGACCCAGTACTTC
>15|-|-|TRBJ2-7|TRBV4-3
CASSHSSGGAYEQYF
TGCGCCAGCAGCCATAGTTCTGGAGGGGCCTACGAGCAGTACTTC
>12|-|-|TRBJ1-5|TRBV28
CASSLEVQPQHF
TGTGCCAGCAGCCTGGAGGTCCAGCCCCAGCATTTT
>15|TRBD2|-|TRBJ2-1|TRBV27
CASSSLAGGPNEQFF
TGTGCCAGCAGCTCCCTAGCGGGGGGGCCTAATGAGCAGTTCTTC
>16|TRBD2|-|TRBJ2-2|TRBV10-3
CAITTETSGSTGELFF
TGTGCCATCACTACCGAAACTAGCGGGAGTACCGGGGAGCTGTTTTTT
>16|-|-|TRBJ2-7|TRBV4-1
CASSQENRAGAYEQYF
TGCGCCAGCAGCCAAGAAAACAGGGCTGGGGCCTACGAGCAGTACTTC
>16|-|once|TRBJ2-2|TRBV4-1
CASSQDYGTFTGELFF
TGCGCCAGCAGCCAAGATTATGGGACTTTTACCGGGGAGCTGTTTTTT
>16|TRBD1|-|TRBJ1-2|TRBV15
CATSRDRDRAVGGYTF
TGTGCCACCAGCAGAGATAGGGACAGGGCCGTGGGTGGCTACACCTTC
>13|-|-|TRBJ1-1|TRBV12-3/TRBV12-4
CASSSGSNTEAFF
TGTGCCAGCAGTTCAGGGTCGAACACTGAAGCTTTCTTT
>15|TRBD2|-|TRBJ2-7|TRBV7-2
CASSLASGVSYEQYF
TGTGCCAGCAGCTTAGCTAGCGGGGTCTCCTACGAGCAGTACTTC
>17|TRBD1|-|TRBJ1-2|TRBV3-1/TRBV3-2
CASSLLGGQGSNYGYTF
TGTGCCAGCAGCCTTCTTGGAGGACAGGGGTCTAACTATGGCTACACCTTC
>16|TRBD1|-|TRBJ1-1|TRBV10-3
CAISEGTGGAYTEAFF
TGTGCCATCAGTGAGGGGACAGGGGGCGCCTACACTGAAGCTTTCTTT
>13|TRBD1|-|TRBJ2-1|TRBV19
CASSDWTGREQFF
TGTGCCAGTAGTGACTGGACAGGCCGAGAGCAGTTCTTC
>17|-|-|TRBJ1-5|TRBV28
CASSPLLRGGRNQPQHF
TGTGCCAGCAGCCCCCTCCTACGGGGGGGGAGGAATCAGCCCCAGCATTTT
>16|-|-|TRBJ2-7|TRBV21-1
CASTIKGQGSSYEQYF
TGTGCCAGCACCATAAAGGGACAGGGGAGCTCCTACGAGCAGTACTTC
>14|-|-|TRBJ2-7|TRBV4-2
CASSQAPSSYEQYF
TGTGCCAGCAGCCAAGCTCCCAGCTCCTACGAGCAGTACTTC
>14|-|-|TRBJ1-3|TRBV24-1
CAASSGASGNTIYF
TGTGCCGCATCCTCTGGGGCGTCCGGAAACACCATATATTTT
>15|TRBD2|once|TRBJ2-1|TRBV5-1
CASSLGASGSNEQFF
TGCGCCAGCAGCTTGGGGGCTAGCGGGAGCAATGAGCAGTTCTTC
>14|-|-|TRBJ2-5|TRBV10-3
CATKPGQRQETQYF
TGTGCCACCAAACCCGGACAGAGACAAGAGACCCAGTACTTC
>17|TRBD2|once|TRBJ2-3|TRBV2
CASSGGGRAGGADTQYF
TGTGCCAGCTCTGGGGGCGGGAGGGCCGGAGGTGCAGATACGCAGTATTTT
>16|TRBD1|few|TRBJ1-1|TRBV24-1
CATSDSRTGPGPEAFF
TGTGCCACCAGTGATTCGAGGACAGGCCCGGGACCTGAAGCTTTCTTT
>16|-|-|TRBJ1-5|TRBV4-1
CASSQDRGAVDQPQHF
TGCGCCAGCAGCCAAGATCGGGGGGCGGTAGATCAGCCCCAGCATTTT
>14|TRBD1|-|TRBJ2-7|TRBV18
CASSPGTGGLEQYF
TGTGCCAGCTCACCAGGGACAGGGGGCCTCGAGCAGTACTTC
>15|-|-|TRBJ1-4|TRBV27
CASSPTGKRNEKLFF
TGTGCCAGCAGTCCTACCGGGAAAAGGAATGAAAAACTGTTTTTT
>14|TRBD1|-|TRBJ2-7|TRBV11-3
CASSSGQGTYEQYF
TGTGCCAGCAGCTCCGGACAGGGGACCTACGAGCAGTACTTC
>16|TRBD1|-|TRBJ2-1|TRBV5-1
CASSRSPGQPYNEQFF
TGCGCCAGCAGCCGATCCCCGGGACAGCCCTACAATGAGCAGTTCTTC
>16|-|-|TRBJ1-1|TRBV28
CASSFPRGHSGTEAFF
TGTGCCAGCAGTTTCCCCCGGGGACACTCGGGCACTGAAGCTTTCTTT
>15|-|-|TRBJ2-3|TRBV5-6
CASSLVARRTDTQYF
TGTGCCAGCAGCTTGGTGGCTAGGAGAACAGATACGCAGTATTTT
>14|-|-|TRBJ1-5|TRBV11-2
CASSLNRVNQPQHF
TGTGCCAGCAGTTTAAACAGGGTCAATCAGCCCCAGCATTTT
>16|-|few|TRBJ1-1|TRBV2
CASSESSGRGNTEAFF
TGTGCCAGCAGTGAATCGTCAGGAAGGGGGAACACTGAAGCTTTCTTT
>15|-|-|TRBJ2-5|TRBV14
CASRYPPTRQKTQYF
TGTGCCAGCAGATACCCGCCGACGAGGCAAAAGACCCAGTACTTC
>15|-|-|TRBJ2-6|TRBV13
CASSLVSSGANVLTF
TGTGCCAGCAGCTTAGTGAGTTCTGGGGCCAACGTCCTGACTTTC
>18|TRBD2|-|TRBJ2-6|TRBV7-9
CASSASGGPVSGANVLTF
TGTGCCAGCAGCGCGTCGGGGGGGCCCGTCTCTGGGGCCAACGTCCTGACTTTC
>17|-|-|TRBJ2-5|TRBV4-3
CASSQGPGGAFQETQYF
TGCGCCAGCAGCCAAGGGCCGGGTGGGGCGTTCCAAGAGACCCAGTACTTC
>16|-|-|TRBJ2-2|TRBV25-1
CASSDLGAPNTGELFF
TGTGCCAGCAGTGATTTAGGAGCACCGAACACCGGGGAGCTGTTTTTT
>13|TRBD2|-|TRBJ2-7|TRBV30
CAWTSGNSYEQYF
TGTGCCTGGACTAGCGGGAATTCCTACGAGCAGTACTTC
>12|-|-|TRBJ1-4|TRBV28
CASGGDDEKLFF
TGTGCCAGCGGGGGGGACGATGAAAAACTGTTTTTT
>15|TRBD1|-|TRBJ2-7|TRBV19
CASSTDRGASYEQYF
TGTGCCAGTAGTACTGACAGGGGGGCCTCCTACGAGCAGTACTTC
>15|TRBD2|-|TRBJ2-5|TRBV19
CASSMVAGVGETQYF
TGTGCCAGTAGTATGGTAGCGGGAGTTGGAGAGACCCAGTACTTC
>14|TRBD1|-|TRBJ2-7|TRBV11-1
CASSHIGQGTKQYF
TGTGCCAGCAGTCACATTGGACAGGGGACAAAGCAGTACTTC
>17|TRBD1|-|TRBJ2-5|TRBV13
CASSSDRQGEGEETQYF
TGTGCCAGCAGCTCTGACCGACAGGGAGAAGGGGAAGAGACCCAGTACTTC